This is a list of T cell receptor beta chains from one sample in a study of T cell responses to AZD1222 COVID-19 vaccine. Assay: immunoSEQ multiplex PCR; the TCRdb copy retains only in-frame clones and omits some. The data contain some 180,000 clones, around 93% of them seen just once; the ten biggest clones take up roughly 1%. Sequenced material: peripheral blood, taken 28 days after the second dose of the MenACWY control vaccine. The receptors stem from an adult who received the MenACWY meningococcal vaccine as a control. CDR3s include the opening cysteine and the closing phenylalanine or tryptophan. A D gene is named only where the DNA matches it firmly. Clone size is stated in some rows and not others, as once, few, many or a class when expanded.

J gene	D gene	V gene	clone size	CDR3 DNA	CDR3 protein
TRBJ1-1	TRBD1	TRBV2	.	TGTGCCAGCAACCCCCCCTACAGGGGGAACACTGAAGCTTTCTTT	CASNPPYRGNTEAFF
TRBJ2-2	.	TRBV5-4	.	TGTGCCAGCAGCCCTGCCGGGGGGCCCGGAGAGCTGTTTTTT	CASSPAGGPGELFF
TRBJ1-1	TRBD1	TRBV27	.	TGTGCCAGCAGTCCGAGACCGACAGGGCTAAACACTGAAGCTTTCTTT	CASSPRPTGLNTEAFF
TRBJ1-2	TRBD1	TRBV19	.	TGTGCCAGTCGGGGGGGGACAGTAAACTATGGCTACACCTTC	CASRGGTVNYGYTF
TRBJ1-2	.	TRBV30	.	TGTGCCTGGCATAGGGGGAGAGACTATGGCTACACCTTC	CAWHRGRDYGYTF
TRBJ2-3	TRBD1	TRBV19	.	TGTGCCAGTAGTTGGGACAGTGGCACAGATACGCAGTATTTT	CASSWDSGTDTQYF
TRBJ1-3	.	TRBV5-4	.	TGTGCCAGCAGCTTGGGGGGCAGTGGCCTCGGAAACACCATATATTTT	CASSLGGSGLGNTIYF
TRBJ2-1	TRBD2	TRBV4-2	.	TGTGCCAGCAGCCAAGACTTCGGGGGGGCCAGGGATGAGCAGTTCTTC	CASSQDFGGARDEQFF
TRBJ2-3	TRBD2	TRBV5-6	.	TGTGCCAGCAGCACTAGCGGGGGGGCCGGGGCAGATACGCAGTATTTT	CASSTSGGAGADTQYF
TRBJ1-5	.	TRBV12-3/TRBV12-4	.	TGTGCCAGCAGTGGGGGGGGTAATCAGCCCCAGCATTTT	CASSGGGNQPQHF
TRBJ1-2	TRBD1	TRBV4-1	.	TGCGCCAGCAGCCAAATGTTAGGGGGCCTCCAGTCAGGCTACACCTTC	CASSQMLGGLQSGYTF
TRBJ2-5	.	TRBV5-8	.	TGTGCCAGCAGGCGCAGGATCCAAGAGACCCAGTACTTC	CASRRRIQETQYF
TRBJ1-5	TRBD1	TRBV28	.	TGTGCCAGCAGCCCCAGGGGGCCGGGGCCCCAGCATTTT	CASSPRGPGPQHF
TRBJ1-2	.	TRBV15	.	TGTGCCACCAGCAGGCCCGACGGGACATCTTCCTATGGCTACACCTTC	CATSRPDGTSSYGYTF
TRBJ1-2	.	TRBV5-1	once	TGCGCCAGCAGCTTGGAGGTAGCTAACTATGGCTACACCTTC	CASSLEVANYGYTF
TRBJ1-1	.	TRBV2	.	TGTGCCAGCAAGAACTACAGGAACGTGGGGGCTGAAGCTTTCTTT	CASKNYRNVGAEAFF
TRBJ1-3	.	TRBV7-8	once	TGTGCCAGCAGCCAGAGGGATGCCCATGGAAACACCATATATTTT	CASSQRDAHGNTIYF
TRBJ1-2	TRBD1	TRBV19	.	TGTGCCAGTAGTGTTACAGGGGCGGACTATGGCTACACCTTC	CASSVTGADYGYTF
TRBJ1-3	.	TRBV24-1	.	TGTGCCACCAGTGACCACGGGTCCTCCGGAAACACCATATATTTT	CATSDHGSSGNTIYF